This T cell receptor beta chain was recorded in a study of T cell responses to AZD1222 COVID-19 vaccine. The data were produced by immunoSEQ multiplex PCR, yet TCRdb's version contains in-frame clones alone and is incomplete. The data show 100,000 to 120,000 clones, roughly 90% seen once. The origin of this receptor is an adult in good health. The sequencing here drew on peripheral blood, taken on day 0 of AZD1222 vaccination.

CDR3: CASSQTQGWDGYTF. Written as DNA, the CDR3 is TGTGCCAGCAGCCAGACCCAGGGCTGGGATGGCTACACCTTC. The chain is built from TRBV9 and TRBJ1-2; possible D gene TRBD1, 5 bases. CDR3 length: 14 amino acids. Germline CDR1 reads SGDLS; CDR2 reads YYNGEE. The germline V and J ends were trimmed by 4 bases and 6 bases, with 16 bases remaining between them.